This record looks at one T cell receptor beta chain sequence and its context. This sample was included in a study of blood T cell repertoires in COVID-19. Background on the study: T cells, B-cell-depleted T cells, or PBMCs provided the cDNA or gDNA that served as material.

Germline CDR1 and CDR2: LNHDA and SQIVND (reference sequence). The CDR3 contains 14 residues. V was trimmed by 3 bases and J by 1 base, leaving 8 bases between them. In the study's own analysis: Amplification of reference gene primers provided the estimated nucleated cell counts. Here immunoSEQ multiplex PCR was the method, and the copy in TCRdb shows in-frame clones only, minus some. The DNA was the basis for D and trimming; V, J and clone size are from that table. This table has around 110,000 clones, roughly 88% appearing once. The J gene is TRBJ2-3, the V gene TRBV19, with no clear D. This TCR was recovered from a man between 45 and 60 years old with active or convalescent COVID-19. Sequencing was done on a sample of peripheral blood. CDR3 bases: TGTGCCAGTAGTATCCCAGGCCGCACAGATACGCAGTATTTT. Residues: CASSIPGRTDTQYF.